The sequence of this T cell receptor beta chain was determined in a study of cytomegalovirus exposure and HLA in healthy donors. CDR3 size: 14 residues. The ends lost 4 bases at V and 7 bases at J; junction bases unmatched: 6. Germline-derived CDR1 and CDR2 are MNHEY and SMNVEV (reference sequence). Only in-frame clones appear in the TCRdb table, and some are missing; sequencing was by immunoSEQ multiplex PCR. The sample records 150,000 to 200,000 clones, more than 80% being singletons. The sample comprised PBMCs. This chain uses TRBV27 with TRBJ2-1, with 8 positions matching TRBD2. This TCR derives from a woman in her late teens or twenties in good health and CMV-seropositive. CDR3 DNA sequence: TGTGCCAGCAGTTCGGTAGCGGGATCTAATGAGCAGTTCTTC. It codes for CASSSVAGSNEQFF.